Shown below are 29 T cell receptor beta chains from a single sample sequenced in a study of CD8+ T cells in alopecia areata. Once RNA had been extracted, it was reverse transcribed into cDNA to act as the sequencing template. TCRdb keeps only in-frame clones here, not all; method: immunoSEQ multiplex PCR. The sample lists 150,000 to 200,000 clones, 50% to 60% seen once, with 14% to 15% in the top ten. The source was CD4+ T cells sorted from blood, collected at week 0. Source of these receptors: a human donor with alopecia areata.

The chain joins TRBV14 to TRBJ1-1, with a possible D match to TRBD1 (5 bases). Trimming removed 1 base at V and 1 base at J, with 16 bases between. Germline assignment: CDR1 SGHDN and CDR2 FVKESK. This CDR3 contains 17 residues. DNA for the CDR3: TGTGCCAGCAGCCAAGCCCGAGGGGTACGGACGAACACTGAAGCTTTCTTT. Translating it yields CASSQARGVRTNTEAFF.

The CDR3 nucleotides are TGTGCCAGCAGCTTCGGCCCCCTCTCCTACGAGCAGTACTTC. Translated: CASSFGPLSYEQYF. The V gene is TRBV9, the J gene TRBJ2-7; no clear D. Germline V gene sequence: CDR1 SGDLS, CDR2 YYNGEE. The CDR3 totals 14 residues. The V end was cut by 4 bases, the J end by 0 bases, with 11 bases between.

The chain uses TRBV18 and TRBJ1-1; unclear D gene. V was cut by 3 bases and J by 10 bases, with 3 bases left in between. The CDR3 is 9 residues long. Germline CDR1 and CDR2: KGHSH and LQKENI. The CDR3 DNA sequence: TGTGCCAGCTCACCGACAGCTTTCTTT. This gives the protein CASSPTAFF.

This clone has only a few counts. The chain carries TRBV29-1 and TRBJ1-4; D gene unclear. In germline, CDR1 is SQVTM, CDR2 ANQGSEA. The CDR3 is 14 amino acids. V gave up 7 bases and J gave up 6 bases, with 18 bases separating them. The CDR3 reads CSGTVDLLDEKLFF. CDR3 DNA: TGCAGCGGGACGGTGGACCTTCTGGATGAAAAACTGTTTTTT.

In DNA form, the CDR3 reads TGTGCCAGCAGCTTGGATATGGGGCGGGAGTCACCCCTCCACTTT. Amino acids: CASSLDMGRESPLHF. This sequence joins TRBV5-6 and TRBJ1-6; tentatively, D is TRBD1 (5 bases). There are 15 residues in the CDR3. The germline V gene encodes CDR1 SGHDT and CDR2 YYEEEE. The V and J ends lost 0 bases and 10 bases respectively, with 14 bases between them.

This clone was counted only a few times. The V gene is TRBV6-6, the J gene TRBJ1-1; 8 nucleotides align to TRBD1. The CDR3 is 12 residues long. Per the germline V gene, CDR1 is MNHNY and CDR2 is SVGAGI (reference sequence). V trimming: 4 bases; J trimming: 7 bases; junction bases outside the gene matches: 2. The CDR3 is CASSSQGVEAFF. The CDR3 bases are TGTGCCAGCAGTTCACAGGGGGTTGAAGCTTTCTTT.

This clone was seen a few times. V gene TRBV2 combines with J gene TRBJ2-2; 14 bases agree with TRBD2. The germline gives CDR1 SNHLY, CDR2 FYNNEI. J lost 5 bases, V lost 4 bases, and 0 bases had no gene match. The CDR3 is 15 amino acids. CDR3 region: CASSGLAGGTGELFF. CDR3 DNA sequence: TGTGCCAGCAGTGGACTAGCGGGGGGGACCGGGGAGCTGTTTTTT.

V usage is TRBV9 and J usage is TRBJ2-2; D ambiguous. Deletions cut 5 bases from V and 0 bases from J, with 8 bases between. This CDR3 is built from 14 residues. Germline-derived CDR1 and CDR2 are SGDLS and YYNGEE. The CDR3 DNA reads as TGTGCCAGCAGTATGGGTTCGAACACCGGGGAGCTGTTTTTT. It encodes CASSMGSNTGELFF.

This chain connects TRBV4-2 to TRBJ2-5, with 8 bases lining up with TRBD1. CDR3 size: 17 residues. Germline CDR1 and CDR2: LGHNA and YNFKEQ. V was clipped by 1 base and J by 4 bases; unmatched bases: 11. CDR3 residues: CASSQGHQGAVGETQYF. In nucleotides, the CDR3 is TGTGCCAGCAGCCAAGGTCATCAGGGGGCGGTGGGAGAGACCCAGTACTTC.

This clone has a single count. The rearrangement links TRBV30 to TRBJ2-4; D remains ambiguous. CDR3 length: 16 amino acids. Deletions cut 0 bases from V and 0 bases from J, with 12 bases between. CDR1 and CDR2 from the germline V gene are GTSNPN and SVGIG (reference sequence). In DNA form, the CDR3 reads TGTGCCTGGAGTGTCGGTGGATGGGGAGCCAAAAACATTCAGTACTTC. Translated: CAWSVGGWGAKNIQYF.

The CDR3 bases are TGCAGCGTGGCCCCCCCTGACCCACTCAATGAGCAGTTCTTC. This sequence encodes CSVAPPDPLNEQFF. The chain uses TRBV29-1 and TRBJ2-1; the D is unclear. There are 14 residues in the CDR3. Germline CDR1 SQVTM, CDR2 ANQGSEA. V dropped 6 bases and J dropped 6 bases, with 18 bases sitting between them.

This clone was observed at least ten times. The rearrangement links TRBV4-2 to TRBJ1-2; TRBD1 aligns across 9 bases. This CDR3 contains 17 residues. CDR1 is LGHNA, CDR2 YNFKEQ, per germline. V lost 0 bases, J lost 5 bases, and 10 bases stayed unmatched. Here the CDR3 reads CASSQDQGTGFKYGYTF. CDR3 DNA sequence: TGTGCCAGCAGCCAAGATCAGGGGACAGGGTTTAAGTATGGCTACACCTTC.

This chain joins TRBV2 and TRBJ2-5; the D is unclear. Per germline, CDR1 SNHLY and CDR2 FYNNEI. The CDR3 spans 12 residues. V lost 3 bases to trimming and J lost 5 bases, with 7 bases between them. CDR3 nucleotide sequence: TGTGCCAGCAGTGAGTTTGTGGAGACCCAGTACTTC. This gives the protein CASSEFVETQYF. The full variable domain, completed using reference TRBV2 and TRBJ2-5, is EPEVTQTPSHQVTQMGQEVILRCVPISNHLYFYWYRQILGQKVEFLVSFYNNEISEKSEIFDDQFSVERPDGSNFTLKIRSTKLEDSAMYFCASSEFVETQYFGPGTRLLVL.

The chain employs TRBV29-1 and TRBJ1-2; 9 nucleotides agree with TRBD1. V was pared by 4 bases and J by 7 bases, with 7 bases of the junction left unmatched. The CDR3 covers 13 residues. Germline CDR1 SQVTM, CDR2 ANQGSEA. In DNA form, the CDR3 reads TGCAGCGTTGTCAACAGGGGGCTAGGTGGCTACACCTTC. It yields the protein CSVVNRGLGGYTF.

There are a few counts of this clone. The rearrangement joins TRBV29-1 to TRBJ2-5; 8 bases fit TRBD2. V was clipped by 1 base and J by 3 bases; unmatched bases: 1. Looked up from germline, CDR1 is SQVTM and CDR2 is ANQGSEA. This CDR3 has 13 residues. The CDR3, as DNA: TGCAGCGTTGAAGTACTAGCGGAAGAGACCCAGTACTTC. Translated, it gives CSVEVLAEETQYF.

This clone was found once. The rearrangement joins TRBV6-5 to TRBJ1-1, with TRBD1 as a possible D gene (5 bases). Germline V gene sequence: CDR1 MNHEY, CDR2 SVGAGI. The V end was cut by 6 bases, the J end by 1 base, with 15 bases between. The CDR3 runs 15 residues. CDR3 sequence: CASRVQPGENTEAFF. CDR3 nucleotides: TGTGCCAGCAGGGTCCAGCCGGGGGAGAACACTGAAGCTTTCTTT.

This clone was picked up a small number of times. The chain is built from TRBV30 and TRBJ1-6; 12 bases map to TRBD1. The ends lost 3 bases at V and 8 bases at J; junction bases unmatched: 5. Germline CDR1 reads GTSNPN; CDR2 reads SVGIG (reference sequence). The CDR3 length is 15 residues. The chain's CDR3 is CAWRGDRGLYSPLHF. The CDR3 bases are TGTGCCTGGAGAGGGGACAGGGGGCTGTATTCACCCCTCCACTTT.

This clone has only a few counts. The CDR3 here is CAWSVQAGHEQFF. CDR3 bases: TGTGCCTGGAGTGTACAAGCAGGCCATGAGCAGTTCTTC. This chain links TRBV30 with TRBJ2-1; D uncertain. Germline V CDR1 and CDR2: GTSNPN, SVGIG (reference sequence). The CDR3 consists of 13 residues. Trimming removed 0 bases at V and 8 bases at J, with 11 bases between.

In DNA form, the CDR3 reads TGTGCCAGCAGCGGGTGGGACAGGGGATATGGCTACACCTTC. The encoded protein is CASSGWDRGYGYTF. This chain links TRBV13 with TRBJ1-2; 10 bases fit TRBD1. Trimming cost V 5 bases and J 5 bases; bases outside gene matches: 5. Germline CDR1 and CDR2: PRHDT and FYEKMQ (reference sequence). This CDR3 contains 14 residues.

The chain couples TRBV10-3 to TRBJ1-6; D may be TRBD1 (5 bases). Germline V gene sequence: CDR1 ENHRY, CDR2 SYGVKD. V shed 9 bases and J shed 5 bases, with 11 bases lying between them. The CDR3 covers 13 residues. CDR3 bases: TGTGCCATTCAGGGCCAAAATAATTCACCCCTCCACTTT. Translation: CAIQGQNNSPLHF.

Here the CDR3 reads CASSLRTRQETQYF. In nucleotides, the CDR3 is TGTGCCAGCAGCCTCCGGACTAGACAAGAGACCCAGTACTTC. V gene TRBV5-6 combines with J gene TRBJ2-5; TRBD2 matches at 7 bases. Trimming took 4 bases from V and 2 from J; bases not matched to a gene: 5. This CDR3 has 14 amino acids. Germline CDR1 reads SGHDT; CDR2 reads YYEEEE. Drawing the rest from reference TRBV5-6 and TRBJ2-5, the complete variable domain is DAGVTQSPTHLIKTRGQQVTLRCSPKSGHDTVSWYQQALGQGPQFIFQYYEEEERQRGNFPDRFSGHQFPNYSSELNVNALLLGDSALYLCASSLRTRQETQYFGPGTRLLVL.

This rearrangement joins TRBV30 to TRBJ1-3; D is ambiguous. V was trimmed by 2 bases and J by 4 bases, leaving 12 bases between them. This CDR3 comprises 14 residues. The germline V gene has CDR1 GTSNPN and CDR2 SVGIG (reference sequence). As DNA, the CDR3 is TGTGCCTGGAGTCCGGGATCATCCGGAAACACCATATATTTT. It specifies CAWSPGSSGNTIYF.

The chain links TRBV6-1 to TRBJ2-7, with 7 bases that match TRBD2. Germline loops: CDR1 MNHNS, CDR2 SASEGT. The CDR3 consists of 13 residues. V trimming: 7 bases; J trimming: 3 bases; junction bases outside the gene matches: 6. Here the CDR3 reads CASTERGNYEQYF. The CDR3, as DNA: TGTGCCAGCACTGAGCGGGGAAACTACGAGCAGTACTTC.

This clone was observed once. The chain employs TRBV9 and TRBJ2-3; D uncertain. The CDR3 consists of 14 residues. Germline values: CDR1 SGDLS, CDR2 YYNGEE. V lost 2 bases, J lost 5 bases, and 12 bases lay in between. The CDR3 is CASSVRPPEDTQYF. CDR3 coding DNA: TGTGCCAGCAGCGTCAGGCCCCCCGAAGATACGCAGTATTTT.

The chain has TRBV6-1 and TRBJ2-4; a possible D gene is TRBD2 (6 bases). V lost 7 bases to trimming and J lost 0 bases, with 10 bases between them. CDR3 size: 14 residues. CDR1 and CDR2 from the germline V gene are MNHNS and SASEGT. CDR3 DNA: TGTGCCAGCACCGGAGGGGTAGCCAAAAACATTCAGTACTTC. Translated, it gives CASTGGVAKNIQYF.

The genes are TRBV29-1 and TRBJ2-3; no reliable D call. V dropped 7 bases and J dropped 1 base, with 3 bases sitting between them. The germline V gene encodes CDR1 SQVTM and CDR2 ANQGSEA. CDR3 length: 10 amino acids. Written as DNA, the CDR3 is TGCAGCGCCCGCACAGATACGCAGTATTTT. Its protein is CSARTDTQYF.

J is TRBJ1-1 and V is TRBV23-1; no firm D call. TRBV23-1 is an ORF; its function is uncertain. V gave up 4 bases and J gave up 11 bases, with 5 bases separating them. This CDR3 is 9 amino acids long. The CDR3 DNA follows: TGCGCCAGCAGTCCCGACGCTTTCTTT. It translates to CASSPDAFF.

This sequence joins TRBV27 and TRBJ2-7; the D call may be TRBD1 or TRBD2 (5 bases each). V shed 6 bases and J shed 6 bases, with 15 bases lying between them. From germline, CDR1 is MNHEY and CDR2 SMNVEV (reference sequence). The CDR3 has 13 amino acids. CDR3 loop: CASSLWGSGEQYF. CDR3 sequence (DNA): TGTGCCAGCAGCCTTTGGGGGTCCGGCGAGCAGTACTTC.

This chain connects TRBV29-1 to TRBJ2-7; no clear D gene. This CDR3 contains 14 residues. Germline assignment: CDR1 SQVTM and CDR2 ANQGSEA. Trimming took off 6 bases at V and 0 bases at J, with 15 bases between the two ends. In nucleotides, the CDR3 is TGCAGCGTCGAAATGGGTCAGAGCTCCTACGAGCAGTACTTC. This sequence encodes CSVEMGQSSYEQYF.